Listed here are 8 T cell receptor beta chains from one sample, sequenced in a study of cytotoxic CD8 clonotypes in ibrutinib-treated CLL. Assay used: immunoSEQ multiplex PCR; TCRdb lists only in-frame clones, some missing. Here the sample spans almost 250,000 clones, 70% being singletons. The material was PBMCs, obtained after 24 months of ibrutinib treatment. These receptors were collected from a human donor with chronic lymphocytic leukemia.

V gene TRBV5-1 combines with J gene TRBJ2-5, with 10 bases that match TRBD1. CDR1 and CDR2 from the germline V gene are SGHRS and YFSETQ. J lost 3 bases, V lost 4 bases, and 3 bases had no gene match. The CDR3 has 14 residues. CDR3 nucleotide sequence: TGCGCCAGCAGCAAGGGACAGGGGAAAGAGACCCAGTACTTC. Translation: CASSKGQGKETQYF.

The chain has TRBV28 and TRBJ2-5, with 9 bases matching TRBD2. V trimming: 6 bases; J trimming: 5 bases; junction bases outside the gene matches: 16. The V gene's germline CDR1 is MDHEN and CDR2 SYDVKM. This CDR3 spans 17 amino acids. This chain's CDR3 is CASSQDSSGIFEETQYF. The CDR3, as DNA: TGTGCCAGCAGCCAAGATTCTAGCGGGATCTTTGAGGAGACCCAGTACTTC.

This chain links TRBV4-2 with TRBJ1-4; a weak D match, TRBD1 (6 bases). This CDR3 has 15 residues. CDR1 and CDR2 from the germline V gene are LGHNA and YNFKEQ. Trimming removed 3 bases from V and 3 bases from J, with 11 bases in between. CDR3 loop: CASSQHRAANEKLFF. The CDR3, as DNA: TGTGCCAGCAGCCAGCACAGGGCGGCTAATGAAAAACTGTTTTTT.

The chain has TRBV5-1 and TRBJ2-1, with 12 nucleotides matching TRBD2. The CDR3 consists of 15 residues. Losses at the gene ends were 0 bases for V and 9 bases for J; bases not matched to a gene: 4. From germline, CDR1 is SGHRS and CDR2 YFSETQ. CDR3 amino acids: CASSLGLAGAREQFF. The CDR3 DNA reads TGCGCCAGCAGCTTGGGACTAGCGGGAGCGCGTGAGCAGTTCTTC.

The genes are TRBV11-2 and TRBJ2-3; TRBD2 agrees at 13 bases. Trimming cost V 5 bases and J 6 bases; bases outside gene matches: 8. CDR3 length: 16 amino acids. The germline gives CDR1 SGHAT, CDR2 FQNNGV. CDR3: CASSLWTSGRTDTQYF. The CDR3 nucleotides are TGTGCCAGCAGCCTATGGACTAGCGGGAGAACGGATACGCAGTATTTT.

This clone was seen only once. The CDR3 DNA reads as TGTGCCAGCATCCGGTGGGGCGAGCAGTACTTC. Amino acid sequence: CASIRWGEQYF. The chain joins TRBV28 to TRBJ2-7; the D is unclear. This CDR3 has 11 amino acids. Trimming removed 7 bases from V and 6 bases from J, with 10 bases in between. Germline V lookup: CDR1 MDHEN, CDR2 SYDVKM.

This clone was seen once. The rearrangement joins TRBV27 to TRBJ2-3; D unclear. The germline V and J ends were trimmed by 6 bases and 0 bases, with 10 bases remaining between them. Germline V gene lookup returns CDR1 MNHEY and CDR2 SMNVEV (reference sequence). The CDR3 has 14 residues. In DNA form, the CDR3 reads TGTGCCAGCAGCACAGAAGTTAGCACAGATACGCAGTATTTT. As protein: CASSTEVSTDTQYF.

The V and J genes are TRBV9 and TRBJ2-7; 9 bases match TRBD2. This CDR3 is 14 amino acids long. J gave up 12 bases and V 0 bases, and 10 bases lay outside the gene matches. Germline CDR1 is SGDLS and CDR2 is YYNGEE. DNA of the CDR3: TGTGCCAGCAGCGTAGGCCTAGCGGGACGGGGTGTGTACTTC. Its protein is CASSVGLAGRGVYF.